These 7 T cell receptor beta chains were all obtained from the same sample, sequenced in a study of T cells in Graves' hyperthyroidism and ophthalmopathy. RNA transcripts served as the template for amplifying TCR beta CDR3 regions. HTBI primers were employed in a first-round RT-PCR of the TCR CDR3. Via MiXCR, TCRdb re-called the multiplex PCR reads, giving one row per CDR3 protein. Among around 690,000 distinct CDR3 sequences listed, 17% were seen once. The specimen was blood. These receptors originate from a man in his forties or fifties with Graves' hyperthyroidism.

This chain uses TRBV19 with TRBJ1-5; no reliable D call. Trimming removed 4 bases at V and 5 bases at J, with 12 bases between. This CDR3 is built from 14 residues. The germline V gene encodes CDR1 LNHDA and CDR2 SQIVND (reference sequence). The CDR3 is CASSSSRAHQPQHF. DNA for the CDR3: TGTGCCAGTAGTAGCTCCCGGGCCCATCAGCCCCAGCATTTT. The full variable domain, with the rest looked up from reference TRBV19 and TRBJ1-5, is DGGITQSPKYLFRKEGQNVTLSCEQNLNHDAMYWYRQDPGQGLRLIYYSQIVNDFQKGDIAEGYSVSREKKESFPLTVTSAQKNPTAFYLCASSSSRAHQPQHFGDGTRLSIL.

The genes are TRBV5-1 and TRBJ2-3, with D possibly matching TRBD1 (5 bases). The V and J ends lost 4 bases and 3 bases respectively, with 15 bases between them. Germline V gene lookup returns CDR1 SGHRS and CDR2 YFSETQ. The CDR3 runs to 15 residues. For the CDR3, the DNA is TGCGCCAGCAGCCCCTCTCCAGGGAATACAGATACGCAGTATTTT. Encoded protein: CASSPSPGNTDTQYF.

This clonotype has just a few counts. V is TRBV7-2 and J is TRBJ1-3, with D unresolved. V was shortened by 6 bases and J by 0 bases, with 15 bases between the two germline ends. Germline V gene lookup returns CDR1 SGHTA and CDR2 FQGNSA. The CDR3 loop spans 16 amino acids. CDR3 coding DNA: TGTGCCAGCAGTCCAGAATTAATTAGCTCTGGAAACACCATATATTTT. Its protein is CASSPELISSGNTIYF. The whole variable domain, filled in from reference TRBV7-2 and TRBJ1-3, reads GAGVSQSPSNKVTEKGKDVELRCDPISGHTALYWYRQSLGQGLEFLIYFQGNSAPDKSGLPSDRFSAERTGGSVSTLTIQRTQQEDSAVYLCASSPELISSGNTIYFGEGSWLTVV.

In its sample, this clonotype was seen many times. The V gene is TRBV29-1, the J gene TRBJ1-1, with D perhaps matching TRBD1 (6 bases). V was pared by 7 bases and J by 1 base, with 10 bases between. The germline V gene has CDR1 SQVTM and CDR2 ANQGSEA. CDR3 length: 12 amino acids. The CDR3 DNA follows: TGCAGCGGCCAACAGGGGAACACTGAAGCTTTCTTT. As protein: CSGQQGNTEAFF. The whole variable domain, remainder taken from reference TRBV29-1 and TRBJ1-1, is SAVISQKPSRDICQRGTSLTIQCQVDSQVTMMFWYRQQPGQSLTLIATANQGSEATYESGFVIDKFPISRPNLTFSTLTVSNMSPEDSSIYLCSGQQGNTEAFFGQGTRLTVV.

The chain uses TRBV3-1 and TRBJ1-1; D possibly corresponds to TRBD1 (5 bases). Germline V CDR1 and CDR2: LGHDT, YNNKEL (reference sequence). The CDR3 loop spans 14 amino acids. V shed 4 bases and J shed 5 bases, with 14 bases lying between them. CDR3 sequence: CASSRGALETEAFF. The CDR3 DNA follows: TGTGCCAGCAGCCGGGGCGCACTGGAGACTGAAGCTTTCTTT.

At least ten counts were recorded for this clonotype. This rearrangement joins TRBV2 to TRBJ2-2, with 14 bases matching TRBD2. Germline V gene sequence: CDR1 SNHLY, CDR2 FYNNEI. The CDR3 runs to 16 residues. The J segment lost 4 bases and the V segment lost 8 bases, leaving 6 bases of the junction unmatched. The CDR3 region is CASGRTSGRSTGELFF. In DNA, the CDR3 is TGTGCCAGCGGTAGGACTAGCGGGAGGAGCACCGGGGAGCTGTTTTTT.

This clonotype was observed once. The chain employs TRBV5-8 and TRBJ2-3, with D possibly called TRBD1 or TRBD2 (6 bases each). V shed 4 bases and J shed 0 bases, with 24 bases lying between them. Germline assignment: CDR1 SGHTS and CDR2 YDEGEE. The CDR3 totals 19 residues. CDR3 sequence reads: CASSRAPGPAGHSTDTQYF. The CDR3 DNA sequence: TGTGCCAGCAGCCGAGCACCAGGGCCGGCGGGACATAGCACAGATACGCAGTATTTT.